This paragraph covers one TCR beta chain sequence. No antigen is known for it. There are no base qualities to consult, and no much larger clone falls within one base. This sample stems from a study of T cell responses to AZD1222 COVID-19 vaccine (dated by TCRdb to the early 2020s). For the wider study: AZD1222 recipients whose second dose came at about 4 weeks and those whose second dose came at about 12 weeks were combined into one group, since spike-specific TCR depth and breadth did not differ between the two schedules. TCR sequencing was performed for fewer than 250 trial participants, of whom around 200 were given two doses of AZD1222 and some 25 were given two doses of MenACWY control vaccine. Trial participants were enrolled by age into subgroups of 18-55, 56-69 and 70-plus years, and around 140, 26 and 57 TCR-sequenced participants, respectively, were included in these subgroups. General findings and caveats noted by the study authors: No day 14 peak-response samples were available, so repertoires were characterized only after the peak T cell response. Conclusions about previously exposed vaccinees were limited because only six AZD1222 recipients were SARS-CoV-2 seropositive at baseline. Spike-specific TCR breadth and depth rose significantly after two AZD1222 doses compared with day 0 and with MenACWY recipients. In the small 56-69-year group, the increase in depth fell short of significance, most likely because of low power. Participants were mostly white British and included more females than males, and it was suggested by the authors that clonal diversity may have been underestimated. Reportedly, close to half of the unique spike-specific TCRs recognized epitopes lying outside the regions that are mutated in the B.1.351 and B.1.1.7 variants. The vaccine-associated CD4 TCRs covered the entire spike protein, and the dominant responses fell in regions 160-218 and 743-854.

The CDR3 regions of human TCRbeta chains were subjected to immunosequencing. The authors' pipeline ran thus. Repertoire TCRs were matched against a reference library of SARS-CoV-2-specific TCRs generated with the MIRA antigen-specificity platform. Breadth was defined as the fraction of unique TCRs that were SARS-CoV-2-associated. Depth was defined as the fraction of total T cells that were SARS-CoV-2-associated. Using the MIRA data, each spike-specific TCR was mapped to the spike region that the TCR reacts to and placed in a CD4 or CD8 class. Log10-transformed breadth and depth values were compared by one-way ANOVA with Sidak's multiple comparisons tests. This is the immuneACCESS table as TCRdb keeps it, with only in-frame sequences that have V and J called. A part of the clones is gone; compared with another copy, unresolved V genes explain less than half, and the rest is unexplained. The V and J calls and the clone size are those of that table, but D and trimming were determined from the DNA. For this sample the table gives roughly 120,000 clones, of which about 90% were detected only once. The biggest ten clones account for 5.4% of the sample.

CDR1 and CDR2 (MNHEY, SMNVEV) derive from the germline V gene (reference sequence). The CDR3 numbers 11 residues from cysteine through phenylalanine. CDR3 DNA only is kept here, 33 bases in frame from base 1. V loses 6 bases, J loses 6 bases, and the germline ends lie 8 bases apart. The time point label corresponds to: baseline before first vaccination. Vaccinee samples came from UK trials COV001 and COV002, including a single-blind randomized controlled phase 2/3 trial of AZD1222 (ChAdOx1 nCoV-19) in healthy adults. For TCRbeta chain sequencing, PBMC samples were collected from trial participants at day 0 and at day 28 after the second dose.

The source was peripheral blood, collected on day 0 of AZD1222 vaccination. The V gene is TRBV27 and the J gene is TRBJ1-1; no D gene can be assigned with confidence. The TCR sequence derives from an adult in good health. CDR3 region: CASRTGAEAFF. The DNA reads TGTGCCAGCAGAACTGGAGCTGAAGCTTTCTTT.